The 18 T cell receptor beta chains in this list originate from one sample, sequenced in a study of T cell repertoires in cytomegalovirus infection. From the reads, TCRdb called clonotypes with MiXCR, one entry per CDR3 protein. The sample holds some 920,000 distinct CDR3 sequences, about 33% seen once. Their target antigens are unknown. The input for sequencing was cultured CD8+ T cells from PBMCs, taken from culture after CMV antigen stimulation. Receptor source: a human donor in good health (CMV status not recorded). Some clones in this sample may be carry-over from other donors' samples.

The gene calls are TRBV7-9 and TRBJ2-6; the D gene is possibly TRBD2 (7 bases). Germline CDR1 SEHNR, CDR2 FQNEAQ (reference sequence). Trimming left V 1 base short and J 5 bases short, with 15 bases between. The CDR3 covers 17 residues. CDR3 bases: TGTGCCAGCAGCTTAGGCGGGGGCGCGCCTTGGGCCAACGTCCTGACTTTC. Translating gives CASSLGGGAPWANVLTF. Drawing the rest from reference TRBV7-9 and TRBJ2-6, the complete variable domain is DTGVSQNPRHKITKRGQNVTFRCDPISEHNRLYWYRQTLGQGPEFLTYFQNEAQLEKSRLLSDRFSAERPKGSFSTLEIQRTEQGDSAMYLCASSLGGGAPWANVLTFGAGSRLTVL.

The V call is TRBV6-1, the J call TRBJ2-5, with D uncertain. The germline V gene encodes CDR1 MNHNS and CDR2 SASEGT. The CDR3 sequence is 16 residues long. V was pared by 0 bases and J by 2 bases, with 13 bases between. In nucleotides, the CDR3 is TGTGCCAGCAGTGAAGCGCTGCGGTACCTTCAAGAGACCCAGTACTTC. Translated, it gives CASSEALRYLQETQYF.

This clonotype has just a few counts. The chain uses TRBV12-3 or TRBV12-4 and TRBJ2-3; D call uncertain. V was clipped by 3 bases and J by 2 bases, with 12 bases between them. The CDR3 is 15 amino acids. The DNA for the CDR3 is TGTGCCAGCAGTTTTATAGGGCGAAACACAGATACGCAGTATTTT. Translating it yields CASSFIGRNTDTQYF.

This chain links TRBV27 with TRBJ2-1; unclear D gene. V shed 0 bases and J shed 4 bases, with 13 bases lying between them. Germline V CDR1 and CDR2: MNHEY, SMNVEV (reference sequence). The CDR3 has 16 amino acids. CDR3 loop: CASSLSRTGPYNEQFF. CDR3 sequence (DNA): TGTGCCAGCAGTTTATCGAGGACGGGCCCTTACAATGAGCAGTTCTTC.

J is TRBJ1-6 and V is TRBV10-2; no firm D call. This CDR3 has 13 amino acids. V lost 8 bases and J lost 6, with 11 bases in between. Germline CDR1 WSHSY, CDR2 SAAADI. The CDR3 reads CASCQYFNSPLHF. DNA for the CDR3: TGCGCCAGCTGCCAGTATTTTAATTCACCCCTCCACTTT.

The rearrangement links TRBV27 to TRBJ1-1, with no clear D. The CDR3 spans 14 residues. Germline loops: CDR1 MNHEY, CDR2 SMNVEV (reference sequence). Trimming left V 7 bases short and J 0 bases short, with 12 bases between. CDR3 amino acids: CASKVGSMNTEAFF. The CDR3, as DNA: TGTGCCAGCAAAGTGGGTTCCATGAACACTGAAGCTTTCTTT.

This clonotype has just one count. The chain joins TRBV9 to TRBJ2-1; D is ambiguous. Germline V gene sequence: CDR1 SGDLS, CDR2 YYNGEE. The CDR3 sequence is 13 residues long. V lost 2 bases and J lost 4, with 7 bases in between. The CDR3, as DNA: TGTGCCAGCAGCGTCAGGCATTACAATGAGCAGTTCTTC. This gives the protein CASSVRHYNEQFF.

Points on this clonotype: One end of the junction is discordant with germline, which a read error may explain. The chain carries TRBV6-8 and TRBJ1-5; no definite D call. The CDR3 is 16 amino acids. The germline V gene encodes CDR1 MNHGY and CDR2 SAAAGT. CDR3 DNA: TGTGCCAGCAGTCCCCGGATGCGTAATAGCAATCAGCCCCAGCGTTTT. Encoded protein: CASSPRMRNSNQPQRF.

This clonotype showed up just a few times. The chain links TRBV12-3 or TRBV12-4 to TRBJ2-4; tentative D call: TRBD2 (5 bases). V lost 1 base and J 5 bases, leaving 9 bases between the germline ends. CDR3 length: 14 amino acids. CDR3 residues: CASSLGEWENIQYF. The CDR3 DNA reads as TGTGCCAGCAGTTTAGGGGAGTGGGAAAACATTCAGTACTTC.

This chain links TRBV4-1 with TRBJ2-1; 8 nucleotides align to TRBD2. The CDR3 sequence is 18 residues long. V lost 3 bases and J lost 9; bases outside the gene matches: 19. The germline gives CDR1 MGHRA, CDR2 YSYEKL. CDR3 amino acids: CASSQRARGLAGLGEQFF. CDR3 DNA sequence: TGCGCCAGCAGCCAGAGGGCAAGAGGGCTAGCGGGCTTGGGTGAGCAGTTCTTC.

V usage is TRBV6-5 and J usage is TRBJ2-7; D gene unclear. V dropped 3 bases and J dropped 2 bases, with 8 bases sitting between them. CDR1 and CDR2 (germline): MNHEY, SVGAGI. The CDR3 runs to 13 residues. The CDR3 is CASSYGRTYEQYV. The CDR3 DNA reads TGTGCCAGCAGTTATGGCAGAACCTACGAGCAGTACGTC.

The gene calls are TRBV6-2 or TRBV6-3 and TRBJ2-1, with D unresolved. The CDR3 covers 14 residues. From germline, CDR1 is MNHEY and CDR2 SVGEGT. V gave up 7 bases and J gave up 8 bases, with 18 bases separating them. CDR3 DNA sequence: TGTGCCAGCATGAGTAGAATGAAGGGCCATGAGCAGTTCTTC. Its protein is CASMSRMKGHEQFF.

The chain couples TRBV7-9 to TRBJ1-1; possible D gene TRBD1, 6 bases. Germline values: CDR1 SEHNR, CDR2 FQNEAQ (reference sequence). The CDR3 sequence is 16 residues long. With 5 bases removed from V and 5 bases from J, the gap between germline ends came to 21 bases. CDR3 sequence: CASSGYHREKRTEAFF. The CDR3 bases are TGTGCCAGCAGCGGCTACCACAGGGAAAAACGAACTGAAGCTTTCTTT.

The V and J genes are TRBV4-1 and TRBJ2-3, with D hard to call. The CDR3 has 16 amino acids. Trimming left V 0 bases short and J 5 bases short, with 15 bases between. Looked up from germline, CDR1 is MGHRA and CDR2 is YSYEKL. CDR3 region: CASSQDFDSPGDTQYF. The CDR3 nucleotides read TGCGCCAGCAGCCAAGATTTTGACTCTCCTGGAGATACGCAGTATTTT.

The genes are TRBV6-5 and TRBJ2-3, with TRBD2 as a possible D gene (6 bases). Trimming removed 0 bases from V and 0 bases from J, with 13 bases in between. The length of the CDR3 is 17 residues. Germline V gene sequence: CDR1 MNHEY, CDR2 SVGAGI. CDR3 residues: CASSYSRPGVSTDTQYF. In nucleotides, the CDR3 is TGTGCCAGCAGTTACTCGAGACCGGGGGTGAGCACAGATACGCAGTATTTT.

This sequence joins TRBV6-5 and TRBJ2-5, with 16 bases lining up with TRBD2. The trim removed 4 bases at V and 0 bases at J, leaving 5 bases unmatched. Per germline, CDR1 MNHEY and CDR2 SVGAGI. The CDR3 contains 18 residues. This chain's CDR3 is CASSSGTSGGGNQETQYF. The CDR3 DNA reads TGTGCCAGCAGTTCCGGGACTAGCGGGGGGGGAAACCAAGAGACCCAGTACTTC.

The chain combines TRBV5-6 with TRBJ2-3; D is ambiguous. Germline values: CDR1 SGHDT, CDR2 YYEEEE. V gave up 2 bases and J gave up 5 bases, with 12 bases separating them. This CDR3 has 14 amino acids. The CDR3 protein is CASSFGRPGDTQYF. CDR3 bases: TGTGCCAGCAGCTTCGGCAGGCCGGGAGATACGCAGTATTTT.

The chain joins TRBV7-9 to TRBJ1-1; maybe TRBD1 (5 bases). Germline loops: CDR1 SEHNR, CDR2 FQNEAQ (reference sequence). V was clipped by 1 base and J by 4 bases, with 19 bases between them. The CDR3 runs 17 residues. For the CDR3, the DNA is TGTGCCAGCAGCTTAGGGGGGGGTAGGGCTTCGGGCACTGAAGCTTTCTTT. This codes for CASSLGGGRASGTEAFF.